This TCR beta chain was recovered during a study of T cell responses to AZD1222 COVID-19 vaccine. Study conclusions and caveats: Two AZD1222 administrations were followed by greater Spike-specific TCR breadth and depth.

A remark on this clone: Its specificity is unknown.

Sequenced by immunoSEQ multiplex PCR; TCRdb stores in-frame clones only, minus some. The sample holds about 86,000 clones; roughly 86% are singletons and the top ten take about 6%. This sample comprised peripheral blood, obtained on day 0 of AZD1222 vaccination. This TCR was sampled from an adult in good health.

DNA for the CDR3: TGCGCCAGCAGCCAAGGACTAGCGGGAGCATTGGATACGCAGTATTTT. This codes for CASSQGLAGALDTQYF. This chain links TRBV4-1 with TRBJ2-3; 12 nucleotides line up with TRBD2. CDR3 length: 16 amino acids. From germline, CDR1 is MGHRA and CDR2 YSYEKL. Trimming removed 1 base from V and 6 bases from J; junction bases left unmatched: 5.